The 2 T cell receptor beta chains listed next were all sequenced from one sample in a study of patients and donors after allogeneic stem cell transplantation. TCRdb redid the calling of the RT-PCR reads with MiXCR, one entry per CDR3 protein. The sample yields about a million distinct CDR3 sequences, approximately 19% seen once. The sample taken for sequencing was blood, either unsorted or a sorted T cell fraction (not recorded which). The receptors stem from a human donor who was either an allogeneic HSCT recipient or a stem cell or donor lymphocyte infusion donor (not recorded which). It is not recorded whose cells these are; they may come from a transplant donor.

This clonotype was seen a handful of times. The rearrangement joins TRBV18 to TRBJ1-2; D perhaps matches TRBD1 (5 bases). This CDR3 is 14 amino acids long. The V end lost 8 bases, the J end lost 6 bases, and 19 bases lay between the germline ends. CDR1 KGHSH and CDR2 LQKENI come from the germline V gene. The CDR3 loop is CASQGPKVFDGYTF. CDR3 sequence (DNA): TGTGCCAGCCAGGGACCGAAGGTCTTTGATGGCTACACCTTC.

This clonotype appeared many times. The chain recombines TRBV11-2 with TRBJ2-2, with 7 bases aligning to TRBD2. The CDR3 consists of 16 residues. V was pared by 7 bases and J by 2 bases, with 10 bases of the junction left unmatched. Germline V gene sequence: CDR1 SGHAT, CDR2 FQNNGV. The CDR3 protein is CASTPGASGNTGELFF. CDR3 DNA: TGTGCCAGCACTCCGGGAGCTAGCGGAAACACCGGGGAGCTGTTTTTT. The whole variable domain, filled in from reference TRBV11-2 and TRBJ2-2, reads EAGVAQSPRYKIIEKRQSVAFWCNPISGHATLYWYQQILGQGPKLLIQFQNNGVVDDSQLPKDRFSAERLKGVDSTLKIQPAKLEDSAVYLCASTPGASGNTGELFFGEGSRLTVL.